Each of the 17 T cell receptor beta chains below was sequenced from the same sample in a study of blood T cell repertoires in COVID-19 (TCRdb year 2020). To prepare the library, the immunoSEQ multiplex PCR assay was applied. In TCRdb, the immuneACCESS table is reduced to in-frame sequences with V and J assigned. These tables do not hold every clone; where another copy was compared, an unresolved V gene accounts for under half, and the others remain unexplained. The sample table holds fewer than 350,000 clones, of which 86% were seen once. The top ten clones comprise approximately 10% of the sample. The specimen was peripheral blood. These receptors were taken from a man between 35 and 55 years old with active or convalescent COVID-19.

The CDR3 bases are TGTGCCAGCAGTTCCGGGGACAGACAAGCCTCACCCCTCCACTTT. Its protein is CASSSGDRQASPLHF. The genes are TRBV6-5 and TRBJ1-6, with TRBD1 matching 7 bases. The V and J ends lost 4 bases and 10 bases, in that order; junction bases with no gene match: 10. CDR3 length: 15 residues. Germline V gene sequence: CDR1 MNHEY, CDR2 SVGAGI.

The chain employs TRBV30 and TRBJ1-5, with a possible D match to TRBD1 (5 bases). Trimming shortened V by 0 bases and J by 10 bases, and 10 bases separated the two germline ends. The CDR3 spans 12 residues. The germline gives CDR1 GTSNPN, CDR2 SVGIG (reference sequence). The CDR3 loop is CAWSVGTTPQHF. The CDR3, as DNA: TGTGCCTGGAGTGTGGGGACTACCCCCCAGCATTTT.

This sequence joins TRBV13 and TRBJ2-5; 12 positions agree with TRBD1. The germline V gene encodes CDR1 PRHDT and CDR2 FYEKMQ (reference sequence). CDR3 length: 18 amino acids. Unmatched junction bases numbered 14, after V lost 5 bases and J lost 4 bases. The CDR3 sequence is CASSIPGTGGGSGETQYF. In nucleotides, the CDR3 is TGTGCCAGCAGCATACCCGGGACAGGGGGCGGTTCGGGAGAGACCCAGTACTTC.

The genes are TRBV20-1 and TRBJ2-5; no definite D call. Trimming cost V 7 bases and J 5 bases, with 11 bases left between them. This CDR3 region has 11 residues. Per germline, CDR1 DFQATT and CDR2 SNEGSKA (reference sequence). This chain's CDR3 is CSGLLPETQYF. The DNA for the CDR3 is TGCAGTGGACTCTTGCCGGAGACCCAGTACTTC.

This clone was observed a single time. J is TRBJ2-7 and V is TRBV30; a possible D gene is TRBD2 (6 bases). The germline V gene has CDR1 GTSNPN and CDR2 SVGIG (reference sequence). The V gene lost 1 base and the J gene lost 5 bases, with 12 bases spanning the gap. The CDR3 has 13 amino acids. CDR3 DNA sequence: TGTGCCTGGAGTGGGGGGGTTCCGGACGAGCAGTACTTC. As protein: CAWSGGVPDEQYF.

V and J are TRBV12-3 or TRBV12-4 and TRBJ1-4, with D perhaps TRBD1 (5 bases). Trimming removed 5 bases at V and 10 bases at J, with 14 bases between. This CDR3 contains 13 residues. The CDR3 loop is CASSPRETGKLFF. CDR3 in DNA: TGTGCCAGCAGTCCCAGGGAAACCGGAAAACTGTTTTTT.

This sequence joins TRBV5-1 and TRBJ1-3; 8 bases are shared with TRBD1. The CDR3 sequence is 16 residues long. The junction had 5 bases not matched to a gene; V was cut back by 3 bases and J by 0 bases. Germline values: CDR1 SGHRS, CDR2 YFSETQ. The CDR3 loop is CASSWGQAHSGNTIYF. Written as DNA, the CDR3 is TGCGCCAGCAGCTGGGGACAGGCGCACTCTGGAAACACCATATATTTT.

The rearrangement joins TRBV6-4 to TRBJ1-6, with unresolved D. V was shortened by 0 bases and J by 7 bases, with 13 bases between the two germline ends. Looked up from germline, CDR1 is MRHNA and CDR2 is SNTAGT. The CDR3 sequence is 16 residues long. As DNA, the CDR3 is TGTGCCAGCAGTGACTCGGTTATTGGGAGGAATTCACCCCTCCACTTT. The encoded protein is CASSDSVIGRNSPLHF.

The V call is TRBV5-1, the J call TRBJ2-7, with D uncertain. V shed 9 bases and J shed 2 bases, with 9 bases lying between them. The CDR3 has 11 amino acids. Germline V gives CDR1 SGHRS, CDR2 YFSETQ. The CDR3 spells CATTIPYEQYF. The CDR3 coding sequence is TGCGCCACCACTATACCCTACGAGCAGTACTTC.

The V and J genes are TRBV27 and TRBJ2-7; 8 bases agree with TRBD1. The CDR3 is made up of 15 amino acids. Germline values: CDR1 MNHEY, CDR2 SMNVEV (reference sequence). Trimming at V came to 4 bases and at J to 0 bases, leaving 5 bases not matched to a gene. DNA of the CDR3: TGTGCCAGCAGTTCGTCCGGGACAGGCTCCTACGAGCAGTACTTC. Encoded protein: CASSSSGTGSYEQYF.

V gene TRBV11-1 combines with J gene TRBJ1-1; TRBD1 matches 7 bases. CDR3 length: 16 amino acids. The trim removed 5 bases at V and 0 bases at J, leaving 9 bases unmatched. The germline CDR1 and CDR2 sequences are SGHAT and FQDESV (reference sequence). In nucleotides, the CDR3 is TGTGCCAGCAGCACCGGGACAGCCTTGATGAACACTGAAGCTTTCTTT. As protein: CASSTGTALMNTEAFF. Combining the CDR3 with reference TRBV11-1 and TRBJ1-1 gives the whole variable domain EAEVAQSPRYKITEKSQAVAFWCDPISGHATLYWYRQILGQGPELLVQFQDESVVDDSQLPKDRFSAERLKGVDSTLKIQPAELGDSAMYLCASSTGTALMNTEAFFGQGTRLTVV.

The chain combines TRBV5-1 with TRBJ2-3; a weak D match, TRBD2 (6 bases). Germline V lookup: CDR1 SGHRS, CDR2 YFSETQ. The CDR3 loop spans 14 amino acids. Trimming removed 0 bases from V and 5 bases from J, with 10 bases in between. CDR3 nucleotide sequence: TGCGCCAGCAGCTTGGAGGACTACCGAGATACGCAGTATTTT. It encodes CASSLEDYRDTQYF.

This chain uses TRBV24-1 with TRBJ2-1; 10 bases align to TRBD2. The junction had 7 bases not matched to a gene; V was cut back by 6 bases and J by 9 bases. CDR3 size: 14 residues. Germline V gives CDR1 KGHDR, CDR2 SFDVKD. CDR3 nucleotide sequence: TGTGCCACCAGTTCTAGCGGGAGTGCGGGTGAGCAGTTCTTC. Translated, it gives CATSSSGSAGEQFF.

The chain is built from TRBV10-3 and TRBJ2-2; possible D gene TRBD2, 6 bases. The V gene's germline CDR1 is ENHRY and CDR2 SYGVKD. Between the trimmed V and J ends, which lost 6 bases and 0 bases, there was a span of 8 bases. The CDR3 is 14 residues long. The CDR3 here is CAIRIAANTGELFF. In DNA, the CDR3 is TGTGCCATCAGAATAGCGGCGAACACCGGGGAGCTGTTTTTT.

The chain links TRBV19 to TRBJ1-5; D is perhaps TRBD1 (5 bases). Trimming pared 8 bases from V and 1 base from J, leaving 15 bases between. Germline loops: CDR1 LNHDA, CDR2 SQIVND (reference sequence). The CDR3 runs to 15 residues. The CDR3 protein is CASSNQGGSNQPQHF. CDR3 DNA sequence: TGTGCCAGTTCAAACCAGGGTGGGAGCAATCAGCCCCAGCATTTT.

The chain combines TRBV7-6 with TRBJ2-5, with 11 bases aligning to TRBD2. With 1 base clipped from V and 1 base from J, the junction kept 2 bases outside the gene matches. CDR3 size: 16 residues. The V gene's germline CDR1 is SGHVS and CDR2 FNYEAQ. CDR3 residues: CASSLEGTSGQETQYF. In DNA form, the CDR3 reads TGTGCCAGCAGCTTAGAGGGGACTAGCGGCCAAGAGACCCAGTACTTC.

This rearrangement joins TRBV7-2 to TRBJ2-7; TRBD2 might be the D (6 bases). V lost 1 base to trimming and J lost 5 bases, with 15 bases between them. CDR1 is SGHTA and CDR2 is FQGNSA in the germline V gene. This CDR3 region has 15 residues. The CDR3: CASSLGLGIMNEQYF. CDR3 DNA: TGTGCCAGCAGCTTAGGACTAGGAATAATGAACGAGCAGTACTTC. Using reference TRBV7-2 and TRBJ2-7 for the parts outside the CDR3, the full variable domain is GAGVSQSPSNKVTEKGKDVELRCDPISGHTALYWYRQSLGQGLEFLIYFQGNSAPDKSGLPSDRFSAERTGGSVSTLTIQRTQQEDSAVYLCASSLGLGIMNEQYFGPGTRLTVT.